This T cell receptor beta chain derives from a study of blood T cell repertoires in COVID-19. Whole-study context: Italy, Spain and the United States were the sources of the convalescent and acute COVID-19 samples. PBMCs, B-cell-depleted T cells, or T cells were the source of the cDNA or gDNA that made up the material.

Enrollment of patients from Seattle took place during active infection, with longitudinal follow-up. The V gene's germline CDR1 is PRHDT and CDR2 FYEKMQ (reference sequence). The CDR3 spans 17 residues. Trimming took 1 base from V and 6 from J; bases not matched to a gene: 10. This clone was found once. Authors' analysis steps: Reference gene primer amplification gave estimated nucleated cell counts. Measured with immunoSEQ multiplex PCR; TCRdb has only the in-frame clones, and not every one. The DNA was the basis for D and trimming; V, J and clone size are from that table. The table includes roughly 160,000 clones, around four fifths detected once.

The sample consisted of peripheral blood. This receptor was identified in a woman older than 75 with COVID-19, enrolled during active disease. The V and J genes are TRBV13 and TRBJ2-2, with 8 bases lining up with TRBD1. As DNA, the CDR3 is TGTGCCAGCAGCTTAGCCCCCGGCCGACAGGGGTCCGGGGAGCTGTTTTTT. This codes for CASSLAPGRQGSGELFF. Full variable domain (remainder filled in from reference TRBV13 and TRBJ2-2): AAGVIQSPRHLIKEKRETATLKCYPIPRHDTVYWYQQGPGQDPQFLISFYEKMQSDKGSIPDRFSAQQFSDYHSELNMSSLELGDSALYFCASSLAPGRQGSGELFFGEGSRLTVL.